The 8 T cell receptor beta chains listed next were all sequenced from one sample in a study of immune cell composition in non-small cell lung cancer. TCRdb's copy holds only in-frame clones and misses some; the assay was immunoSEQ multiplex PCR. The table includes some 2,000 clones, 88% detected once. Sequences were obtained from lung tumor tissue. The receptors come from a human donor with non-small cell lung cancer.

The chain links TRBV29-1 to TRBJ1-4; a weak D match, TRBD1 (5 bases). Trimming pared 6 bases from V and 7 bases from J, leaving 21 bases between. Germline values: CDR1 SQVTM, CDR2 ANQGSEA. This CDR3 region has 15 residues. The CDR3 here is CSVRGSAGRGEKLFF. The DNA for the CDR3 is TGCAGCGTCCGGGGATCGGCGGGGCGCGGTGAAAAACTGTTTTTT.

This chain connects TRBV5-1 to TRBJ2-7; the match to TRBD2 covers 8 bases. CDR1 and CDR2 (germline): SGHRS, YFSETQ. V dropped 2 bases and J dropped 7; count of bases not matched to a gene: 11. The CDR3 length is 15 residues. Written as DNA, the CDR3 is TGCGCCAGCAGCTTAGGCGGGACTAGTGACGCGGAGCAGTACTTC. This encodes CASSLGGTSDAEQYF. Full variable domain (missing parts from reference TRBV5-1 and TRBJ2-7): KAGVTQTPRYLIKTRGQQVTLSCSPISGHRSVSWYQQTPGQGLQFLFEYFSETQRNKGNFPGRFSGRQFSNSRSEMNVSTLELGDSALYLCASSLGGTSDAEQYFGPGTRLTVT.

This chain links TRBV5-4 with TRBJ2-7; a possible D gene is TRBD1 (5 bases). There are 14 residues in the CDR3. V was pared by 1 base and J by 2 bases, with 10 bases between. Germline V CDR1 and CDR2: SGHNT, YYREEE (reference sequence). The CDR3 spells CASSLIDSTYEQYF. CDR3 bases: TGTGCCAGCAGCTTGATTGACAGCACCTACGAGCAGTACTTC.

The rearrangement joins TRBV4-2 to TRBJ2-7, with a possible D match to TRBD1 (6 bases). The CDR3 is 16 amino acids. Germline V gene lookup returns CDR1 LGHNA and CDR2 YNFKEQ. The germline V and J ends were trimmed by 0 bases and 4 bases, with 16 bases remaining between them. Here the CDR3 DNA reads TGTGCCAGCAGCCAAGAAAGGGACACAGGTCTATACGAGCAGTACTTC. This sequence encodes CASSQERDTGLYEQYF.

The chain combines TRBV5-1 with TRBJ1-5; 9 positions agree with TRBD1. The V and J ends lost 4 bases and 7 bases, in that order; junction bases with no gene match: 6. Per the germline V gene, CDR1 is SGHRS and CDR2 is YFSETQ. The CDR3 consists of 14 residues. This CDR3 is CASSPGQGTQPQHF. In DNA form, the CDR3 reads TGCGCCAGCAGCCCGGGACAGGGAACCCAGCCCCAGCATTTT.

The rearrangement joins TRBV19 to TRBJ2-5, with TRBD2 matching over 10 bases. The CDR3 sequence is 17 residues long. The junction had 9 bases not matched to a gene; V was cut back by 4 bases and J by 1 base. The V gene's germline CDR1 is LNHDA and CDR2 SQIVND (reference sequence). CDR3 loop: CASSKDKAGGIQETQYF. Written as DNA, the CDR3 is TGTGCCAGTAGTAAAGACAAAGCGGGGGGGATCCAAGAGACCCAGTACTTC.

This chain links TRBV28 with TRBJ1-4, with a tentative D call TRBD1 (6 bases). CDR3 length: 14 amino acids. Germline CDR1 MDHEN, CDR2 SYDVKM. The ends were cut back, 3 bases at V and 4 bases at J, with 9 bases in the middle. Written as DNA, the CDR3 is TGTGCCAGCAGTTTCTGGGGGCTTAATGAAAAACTGTTTTTT. This gives the protein CASSFWGLNEKLFF.

The CDR3 DNA follows: TGTGCCAGCAGCGTAGCCAGCACCGGGGAGCTGTTTTTT. Its protein product is CASSVASTGELFF. The chain joins TRBV9 to TRBJ2-2; D gene ambiguous. V was cut by 0 bases and J by 4 bases, with 4 bases left in between. This CDR3 contains 13 residues. Germline loops: CDR1 SGDLS, CDR2 YYNGEE.